The 22 T cell receptor beta chains in this list originate from one sample, sequenced in a study of control samples from healthy donors and cancer patients. Method: immunoSEQ multiplex PCR; TCRdb's copy keeps in-frame clones and lacks some. Among some 120,000 clones listed, around 87% were seen once. The sample consisted of blood. The receptors were gathered from a middle-aged man in good health.

J is TRBJ2-7 and V is TRBV7-2; D is unresolved. This CDR3 comprises 13 residues. V dropped 1 base and J dropped 3 bases, with 7 bases sitting between them. Germline V lookup: CDR1 SGHTA, CDR2 FQGNSA. The CDR3 reads CASSLDRVYEQYF. DNA for the CDR3: TGTGCCAGCAGCTTAGATCGGGTCTACGAGCAGTACTTC.

CDR3 in amino acids: CATSSPSTDTQYF. For the CDR3, the DNA is TGTGCCACCAGCAGCCCTAGCACAGATACGCAGTATTTT. The gene calls are TRBV15 and TRBJ2-3, with D uncertain. Germline loops: CDR1 LNHNV, CDR2 YYDKDF (reference sequence). The CDR3 loop spans 13 amino acids. V shed 3 bases and J shed 0 bases, with 4 bases lying between them.

The V and J genes are TRBV7-8 and TRBJ1-5; no clear D gene. The CDR3 totals 14 residues. V gave up 0 bases and J gave up 1 base, with 4 bases separating them. Germline CDR1 and CDR2: SGHVS and FQNEAQ. The CDR3 spells CASSLADSNQPQHF. The CDR3 DNA sequence: TGTGCCAGCAGCTTAGCGGACAGCAATCAGCCCCAGCATTTT.

The chain carries TRBV5-1 and TRBJ2-7; D perhaps matches TRBD2 (6 bases). The germline gives CDR1 SGHRS, CDR2 YFSETQ. The CDR3 spans 14 residues. Trimming left V 7 bases short and J 7 bases short, with 21 bases between. CDR3 bases: TGCGCCAGCTCACCCGGGACTGAAGCTTCAGAGCAGTACTTC. Amino acids: CASSPGTEASEQYF. Full variable domain (outside the CDR3, taken from reference TRBV5-1 and TRBJ2-7): KAGVTQTPRYLIKTRGQQVTLSCSPISGHRSVSWYQQTPGQGLQFLFEYFSETQRNKGNFPGRFSGRQFSNSRSEMNVSTLELGDSALYLCASSPGTEASEQYFGPGTRLTVT.

J is TRBJ2-2 and V is TRBV7-9; no clear D. V lost 6 bases and J lost 1, with 9 bases in between. This CDR3 has 14 residues. Germline CDR1 SEHNR, CDR2 FQNEAQ (reference sequence). In nucleotides, the CDR3 is TGTGCCAGCAGGGCAGCGATGAACACCGGGGAGCTGTTTTTT. This codes for CASRAAMNTGELFF.

The J gene is TRBJ2-5, the V gene TRBV5-1; TRBD2 aligns across 13 bases. CDR1 is SGHRS, CDR2 YFSETQ, per germline. This CDR3 spans 16 amino acids. V lost 5 bases to trimming and J lost 5 bases; unmatched junction nucleotides: 9. In DNA form, the CDR3 reads TGCGCCAGCAGATACACTAGCGGGGGGGCCCGGGAGACCCAGTACTTC. The encoded protein is CASRYTSGGARETQYF.

This clone was seen more than once but under ten times. The chain joins TRBV7-2 to TRBJ2-7, with 7 bases fitting TRBD1. Germline lookup yields CDR1 SGHTA and CDR2 FQGNSA. The CDR3 is 14 amino acids. V trimming: 4 bases; J trimming: 2 bases; junction bases outside the gene matches: 5. The CDR3 loop reads CASSSRTGTYEQYF. CDR3 DNA: TGTGCCAGCAGCTCACGGACAGGAACCTACGAGCAGTACTTC.

CDR3 protein: CASSQEGPRSYEQYF. The CDR3 coding sequence is TGTGCCAGCAGCCAAGAAGGACCACGGTCCTACGAGCAGTACTTC. The chain has TRBV14 and TRBJ2-7; D uncertain. CDR1 is SGHDN, CDR2 FVKESK, per germline. Trimming stripped 0 bases from V and 1 base from J, with 10 bases between. This CDR3 has 15 residues.

V is TRBV6-6 and J is TRBJ1-5; 11 positions match TRBD1. This CDR3 is 17 amino acids long. V dropped 6 bases and J dropped 7; count of bases not matched to a gene: 14. Germline V lookup: CDR1 MNHNY, CDR2 SVGAGI (reference sequence). The CDR3 is CASSRPADRGLEQPQHF. CDR3 DNA: TGTGCCAGCAGCCGACCTGCGGACAGGGGGCTGGAGCAGCCCCAGCATTTT.

The chain has TRBV19 and TRBJ2-2, with 7 nucleotides matching TRBD2. This CDR3 comprises 16 residues. CDR1 and CDR2 from the germline V gene are LNHDA and SQIVND (reference sequence). V gave up 4 bases and J gave up 0 bases; unmatched junction bases: 5. CDR3 in DNA: TGTGCCAGTAGTAACGGTGGGGGGGCGAACACCGGGGAGCTGTTTTTT. It codes for CASSNGGGANTGELFF. The full variable domain, with the rest looked up from reference TRBV19 and TRBJ2-2, is DGGITQSPKYLFRKEGQNVTLSCEQNLNHDAMYWYRQDPGQGLRLIYYSQIVNDFQKGDIAEGYSVSREKKESFPLTVTSAQKNPTAFYLCASSNGGGANTGELFFGEGSRLTVL.

The rearrangement joins TRBV9 to TRBJ1-1; no reliable D call. Germline lookup yields CDR1 SGDLS and CDR2 YYNGEE. The CDR3 spans 15 residues. V lost 3 bases to trimming and J lost 4 bases, with 16 bases between them. CDR3 DNA: TGTGCCAGCAGCGCCAGCACTGACGTTTTCACTGAAGCTTTCTTT. It codes for CASSASTDVFTEAFF.

The CDR3 DNA reads as TGTGCCAGCCACACAGGGGGCGCGGGTCAGCCCCAGCATTTT. It specifies CASHTGGAGQPQHF. The V and J genes are TRBV2 and TRBJ1-5; 9 bases map to TRBD1. The CDR3 sequence is 14 residues long. Germline V gene lookup returns CDR1 SNHLY and CDR2 FYNNEI. V lost 8 bases, J lost 6 bases, and 8 bases stayed unmatched.

The chain links TRBV10-3 to TRBJ1-2; 7 bases are a match to TRBD1. CDR3 size: 13 residues. Losses at the gene ends were 6 bases for V and 6 bases for J; bases not matched to a gene: 7. Germline CDR1 reads ENHRY; CDR2 reads SYGVKD. The CDR3 protein is CAISKGGADGYTF. The CDR3 DNA sequence: TGTGCCATCAGCAAAGGGGGCGCAGATGGCTACACCTTC.

The gene calls are TRBV11-3 and TRBJ1-2; D unclear. The CDR3 totals 15 residues. Germline CDR1 SGHNT, CDR2 YENEEA. The V end lost 5 bases, the J end lost 6 bases, and 19 bases lay between the germline ends. This CDR3 reads CASSAPGSRGDGYTF. The CDR3 nucleotides read TGTGCCAGCAGCGCCCCCGGGTCTCGGGGAGATGGCTACACCTTC.

The V and J genes are TRBV25-1 and TRBJ1-1; 9 positions agree with TRBD1. This CDR3 region has 17 residues. CDR1 and CDR2 (germline): MGHDK, SYGVNS. Trimming removed 1 base from V and 2 bases from J; junction bases left unmatched: 8. The CDR3 region has the DNA TGTGCCAGCAGTGAATCCGGGACAGGGTATCGAAACACTGAAGCTTTCTTT. Translating gives CASSESGTGYRNTEAFF.

The chain combines TRBV19 with TRBJ1-5, with a possible D match to TRBD1 (5 bases). V lost 1 base and J 7 bases, leaving 17 bases between the germline ends. CDR3 length: 16 residues. The germline V gene encodes CDR1 LNHDA and CDR2 SQIVND (reference sequence). DNA for the CDR3: TGTGCCAGTAGTATAGTGGGAGGGGTTCGGTGGCAGCCCCAGCATTTT. It yields the protein CASSIVGGVRWQPQHF.

The chain joins TRBV14 to TRBJ2-6; 7 positions agree with TRBD2. The CDR3 sequence is 15 residues long. With 4 bases clipped from V and 2 bases from J, the junction kept 2 bases outside the gene matches. CDR1 and CDR2 (germline): SGHDN, FVKESK. The DNA for the CDR3 is TGTGCCAGCAGCCTGCGGGGGACTGGGGCCAACGTCCTGACTTTC. Its protein is CASSLRGTGANVLTF.

This clone came up a few times. Other DNA sequences in the sample encode the same CDR3. This chain links TRBV7-3 with TRBJ1-1; 9 nucleotides line up with TRBD1. Germline assignment: CDR1 SGHTA and CDR2 FQGTGA. Losses at the gene ends were 2 bases for V and 3 bases for J; bases not matched to a gene: 1. This CDR3 is 14 amino acids long. CDR3 residues: CASSLGQGHTEAFF. The CDR3 bases are TGTGCCAGCAGCTTAGGACAGGGGCACACTGAAGCTTTCTTT.

V is TRBV20-1 and J is TRBJ2-5; unclear D gene. The length of the CDR3 is 12 residues. Germline CDR1 is DFQATT and CDR2 is SNEGSKA (reference sequence). Trimming took 3 bases from V and 1 from J, leaving 6 bases between them. The CDR3 bases are TGCAGTGCTAGTCCTTTCCAAGAGACCCAGTACTTC. This codes for CSASPFQETQYF.

The V and J genes are TRBV11-2 and TRBJ2-5; D possibly uses TRBD1 or TRBD2 (6 bases each). CDR1 SGHAT and CDR2 FQNNGV come from the germline V gene. Trimming removed 4 bases at V and 5 bases at J, with 14 bases between. The CDR3 is 14 amino acids. CDR3: CASSSGQGGETQYF. Here the CDR3 DNA reads TGTGCCAGCAGCTCCGGACAAGGGGGGGAGACCCAGTACTTC.

The chain is built from TRBV7-8 and TRBJ2-2; tentative D call: TRBD2 (5 bases). Germline CDR1 and CDR2: SGHVS and FQNEAQ. This CDR3 is built from 15 residues. V lost 4 bases, J lost 2 bases, and 11 bases lay in between. The CDR3 here is CASSSASLNTGELFF. CDR3 nucleotides: TGTGCCAGCAGCTCCGCTAGCCTTAACACCGGGGAGCTGTTTTTT.

The V and J genes are TRBV5-6 and TRBJ1-5; maybe TRBD1 (5 bases). The CDR3 totals 14 residues. CDR1 is SGHDT and CDR2 is YYEEEE in the germline V gene. V lost 3 bases and J 3 bases, leaving 10 bases between the germline ends. The DNA for the CDR3 is TGTGCCAGCAGCTGGAGGGGAACCAATCAGCCCCAGCATTTT. This translates into CASSWRGTNQPQHF.